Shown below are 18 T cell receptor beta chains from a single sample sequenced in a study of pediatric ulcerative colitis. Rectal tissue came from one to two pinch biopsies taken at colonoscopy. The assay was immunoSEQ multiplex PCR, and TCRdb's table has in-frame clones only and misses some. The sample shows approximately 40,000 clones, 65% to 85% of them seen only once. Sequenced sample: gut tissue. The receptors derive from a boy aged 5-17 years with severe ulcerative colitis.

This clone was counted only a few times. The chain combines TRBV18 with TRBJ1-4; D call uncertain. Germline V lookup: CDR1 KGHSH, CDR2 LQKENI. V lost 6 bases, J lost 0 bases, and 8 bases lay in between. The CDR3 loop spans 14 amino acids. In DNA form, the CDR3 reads TGTGCCAGCTCTCTTGCAGCAACTAATGAAAAACTGTTTTTT. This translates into CASSLAATNEKLFF.

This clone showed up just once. The chain's CDR3 is CASSHGGTGGVAYQETQYF. DNA of the CDR3: TGTGCCAGCAGCCATGGTGGGACAGGGGGCGTCGCGTACCAAGAGACCCAGTACTTC. The chain is built from TRBV5-4 and TRBJ2-5, with TRBD1 identical over 12 bases. The CDR3 has 19 amino acids. V lost 4 bases and J lost 0; bases outside the gene matches: 13. Germline V lookup: CDR1 SGHNT, CDR2 YYREEE (reference sequence).

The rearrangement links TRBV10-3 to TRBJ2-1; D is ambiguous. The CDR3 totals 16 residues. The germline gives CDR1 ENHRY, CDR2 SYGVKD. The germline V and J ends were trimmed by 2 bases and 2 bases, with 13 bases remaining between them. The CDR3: CAISETLSGPYNEQFF. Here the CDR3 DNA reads TGTGCCATCAGTGAGACCCTTAGTGGTCCCTACAATGAGCAGTTCTTC.

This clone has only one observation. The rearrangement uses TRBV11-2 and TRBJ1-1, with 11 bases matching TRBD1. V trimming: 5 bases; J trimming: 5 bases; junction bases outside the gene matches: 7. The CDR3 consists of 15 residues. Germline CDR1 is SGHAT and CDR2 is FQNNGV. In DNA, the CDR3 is TGTGCCAGCAGCACGGAGGACAGGGGGCGAACTGAAGCTTTCTTT. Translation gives CASSTEDRGRTEAFF. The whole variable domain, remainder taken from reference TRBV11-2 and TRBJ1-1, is EAGVAQSPRYKIIEKRQSVAFWCNPISGHATLYWYQQILGQGPKLLIQFQNNGVVDDSQLPKDRFSAERLKGVDSTLKIQPAKLEDSAVYLCASSTEDRGRTEAFFGQGTRLTVV.

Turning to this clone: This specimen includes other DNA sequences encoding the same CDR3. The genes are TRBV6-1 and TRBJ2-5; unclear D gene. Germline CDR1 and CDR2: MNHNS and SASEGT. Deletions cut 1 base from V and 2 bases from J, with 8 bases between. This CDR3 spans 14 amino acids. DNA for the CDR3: TGTGCCAGCAGTGAAGGGCCACTACAAGAGACCCAGTACTTC. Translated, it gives CASSEGPLQETQYF.

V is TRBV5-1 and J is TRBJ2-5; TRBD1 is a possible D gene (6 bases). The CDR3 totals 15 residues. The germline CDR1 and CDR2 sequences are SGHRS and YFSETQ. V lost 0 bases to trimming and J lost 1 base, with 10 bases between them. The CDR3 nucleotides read TGCGCCAGCAGCTTGGCTGGACAGACCCAAGAGACCCAGTACTTC. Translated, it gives CASSLAGQTQETQYF.

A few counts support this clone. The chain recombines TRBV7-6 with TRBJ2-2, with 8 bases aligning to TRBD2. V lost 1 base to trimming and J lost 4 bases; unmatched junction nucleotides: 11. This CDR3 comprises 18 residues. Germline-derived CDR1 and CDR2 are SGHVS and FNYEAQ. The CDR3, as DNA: TGTGCCAGCAGCTTAGAAGCGGGGGCGGAGTCTGGCACCGGGGAGCTGTTTTTT. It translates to CASSLEAGAESGTGELFF. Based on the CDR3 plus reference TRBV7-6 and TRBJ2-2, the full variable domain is GAGVSQSPRYKVTKRGQDVALRCDPISGHVSLYWYRQALGQGPEFLTYFNYEAQQDKSGLPNDRFSAERPEGSISTLTIQRTEQRDSAMYRCASSLEAGAESGTGELFFGEGSRLTVL.

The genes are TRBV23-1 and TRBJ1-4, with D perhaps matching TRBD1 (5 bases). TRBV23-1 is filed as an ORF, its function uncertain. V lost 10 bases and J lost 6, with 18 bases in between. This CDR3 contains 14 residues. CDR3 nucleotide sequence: TGCGCCACCCGGGACGGGGGGTGGGATGAAAAACTGTTTTTT. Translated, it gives CATRDGGWDEKLFF.

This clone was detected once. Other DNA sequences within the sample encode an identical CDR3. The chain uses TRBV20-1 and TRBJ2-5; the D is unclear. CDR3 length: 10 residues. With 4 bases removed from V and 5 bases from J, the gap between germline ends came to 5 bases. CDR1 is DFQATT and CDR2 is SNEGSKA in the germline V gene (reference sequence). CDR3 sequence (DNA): TGCAGTGCTACAGAGGAGACCCAGTACTTC. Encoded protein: CSATEETQYF.

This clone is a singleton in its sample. The CDR3 loop is CASSVGPNTGELFF. CDR3 in DNA: TGTGCCAGCAGTGTCGGGCCAAACACCGGGGAGCTGTTTTTT. The chain has TRBV2 and TRBJ2-2; D gene ambiguous. Trimming shortened V by 4 bases and J by 2 bases, and 8 bases separated the two germline ends. This CDR3 spans 14 amino acids. Germline assignment: CDR1 SNHLY and CDR2 FYNNEI.

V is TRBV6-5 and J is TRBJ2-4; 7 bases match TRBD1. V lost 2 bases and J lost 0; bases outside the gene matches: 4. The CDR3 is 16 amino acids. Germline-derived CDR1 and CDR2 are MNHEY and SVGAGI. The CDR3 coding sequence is TGTGCCAGCAGTTACACCAGACAGGGAGCCAAAAACATTCAGTACTTC. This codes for CASSYTRQGAKNIQYF.

CDR3 bases: TGCGCCAGCAGCTTGGATAATCGGGTGGGAAGCACAGATACGCAGTATTTT. As protein: CASSLDNRVGSTDTQYF. This sequence joins TRBV5-1 and TRBJ2-3; no reliable D call. The CDR3 has 17 amino acids. V lost 0 bases and J 0 bases, leaving 14 bases between the germline ends. Germline V gene sequence: CDR1 SGHRS, CDR2 YFSETQ.

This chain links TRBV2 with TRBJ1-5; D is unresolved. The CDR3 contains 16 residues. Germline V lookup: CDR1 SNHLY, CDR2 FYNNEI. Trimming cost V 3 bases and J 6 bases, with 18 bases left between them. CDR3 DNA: TGTGCCAGCAGTGACCGGGTTCGAAATACAGCTCAGCCCCAGCATTTT. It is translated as CASSDRVRNTAQPQHF.

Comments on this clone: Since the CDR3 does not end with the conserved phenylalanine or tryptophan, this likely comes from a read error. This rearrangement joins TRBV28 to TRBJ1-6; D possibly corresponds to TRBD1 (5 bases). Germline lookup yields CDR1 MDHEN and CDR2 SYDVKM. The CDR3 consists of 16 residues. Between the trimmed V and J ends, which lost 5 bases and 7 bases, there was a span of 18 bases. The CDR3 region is CASSTRQSGYNSPLHL. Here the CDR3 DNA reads TGTGCCAGCAGTACTCGACAATCAGGGTACAATTCACCCCTCCACCTT.

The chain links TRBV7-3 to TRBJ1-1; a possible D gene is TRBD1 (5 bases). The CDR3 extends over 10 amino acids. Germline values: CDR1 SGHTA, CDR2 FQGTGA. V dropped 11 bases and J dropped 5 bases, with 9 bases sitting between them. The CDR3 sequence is CASGGTEAFF. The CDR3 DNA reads TGTGCCTCGGGGGGAACTGAAGCTTTCTTT.

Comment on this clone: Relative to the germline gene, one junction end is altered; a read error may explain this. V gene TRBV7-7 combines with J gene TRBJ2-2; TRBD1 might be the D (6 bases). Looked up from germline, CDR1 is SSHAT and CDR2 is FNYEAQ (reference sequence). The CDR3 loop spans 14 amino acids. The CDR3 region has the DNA TGTGCTAGCAGCTTAGAGACAGGCCTCGGGGAGCTGTTTTTT. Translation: CASSLETGLGELFF.

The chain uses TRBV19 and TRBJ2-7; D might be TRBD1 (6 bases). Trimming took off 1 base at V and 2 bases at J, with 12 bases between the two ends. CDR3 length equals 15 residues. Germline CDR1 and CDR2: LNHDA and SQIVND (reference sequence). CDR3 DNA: TGTGCCAGTAGTATAGCCGGGACACAAACCTACGAGCAGTACTTC. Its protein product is CASSIAGTQTYEQYF.

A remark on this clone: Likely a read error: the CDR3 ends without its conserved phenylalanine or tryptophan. For the CDR3, the DNA is TGTGCCAGTAGTCCCTCATTGGGTGGCTCACCCCTCCACCTT. It specifies CASSPSLGGSPLHL. The rearrangement links TRBV19 to TRBJ1-6; no firm D call. The V gene lost 5 bases and the J gene lost 10 bases, with 15 bases spanning the gap. From germline, CDR1 is LNHDA and CDR2 SQIVND (reference sequence). The CDR3 covers 14 residues.